This is a list of T cell receptor beta chains from one sample in a study of control samples from healthy donors and cancer patients. Using immunoSEQ multiplex PCR, the repertoire was profiled, and TCRdb retains in-frame clones only, with some absent. The sample has about 130,000 clones; around 92% are singletons. Sequencing was performed on blood. These receptors came from a woman between 45 and 60 years old in good health. Both conserved end residues are part of each CDR3. A D gene is named only where the DNA matches it firmly. The size entry is marked missing in some rows and otherwise reads once, few, many or a size class.

cdr3_nt	cdr3_aa	v_call	d_call	clone_size	j_call
TGTGCCAGCAGCTTGGGCGGGCTGGGCACTGAAGCTTTCTTT	CASSLGGLGTEAFF	TRBV13	.	.	TRBJ1-1
TGCGCCAGCAGCTTGGCAGCAGCCTTCTCTGGAAACACCATATATTTT	CASSLAAAFSGNTIYF	TRBV5-1	.	.	TRBJ1-3
TGTGCCAGCAGCCCCCTCTACGGTAGCCAAGAGCAGTACTTC	CASSPLYGSQEQYF	TRBV27	.	.	TRBJ2-7
TGTGCCAGCAGTGGACAGGGGGCGGACACCGGGGAGCTGTTTTTT	CASSGQGADTGELFF	TRBV6-6	TRBD1	.	TRBJ2-2
TGCAGCGCCAAGTCAGGGGGTTCCAATGAGCAGTTCTTC	CSAKSGGSNEQFF	TRBV29-1	TRBD1	.	TRBJ2-1
TGCGCCAGGCCCACGCTACAGGTGCCCAACGAGCAGTACTTC	CARPTLQVPNEQYF	TRBV23-1	.	.	TRBJ2-7
TGCGCCAGCAGCTTTTTACCAGGGTCCTACAATGAGCAGTTCTTC	CASSFLPGSYNEQFF	TRBV5-1	.	once	TRBJ2-1
TGTGCCAGCAGTTTGTGGGGGGGCTCTGGGGCCAACGTCCTGACTTTC	CASSLWGGSGANVLTF	TRBV27	TRBD2	.	TRBJ2-6
TGCAGTGCTAGTAGAGCCGGGGACCTTAACACTGAAGCTTTCTTT	CSASRAGDLNTEAFF	TRBV20-1	.	.	TRBJ1-1
TGTGCCAGCAGTTCGGGACTGACGAACACTGAAGCTTTCTTT	CASSSGLTNTEAFF	TRBV27	.	.	TRBJ1-1
TGTGCCAGTAGTATCTCCGGCTACGAGCAGTACTTC	CASSISGYEQYF	TRBV19	.	.	TRBJ2-7
TGTGCCAGCAGCCTCCGACAGGTTGAAAGCTCCTATAATTCACCCCTCCACTTT	CASSLRQVESSYNSPLHF	TRBV7-8	.	.	TRBJ1-6
TGTGCCAGCAGTAGGAGGACAGGGCTATCGGGAGGCTACACCTTC	CASSRRTGLSGGYTF	TRBV6-5	TRBD1	.	TRBJ1-2
TGTGCCAGCAGCCCTAACGTCGGGAGTTTCAATGAGCAGTTCTTC	CASSPNVGSFNEQFF	TRBV11-2	.	.	TRBJ2-1
TGTGCCAGCTCACTAACAGGGTCGTCCTACGAGCAGTACTTC	CASSLTGSSYEQYF	TRBV18	.	.	TRBJ2-7
TGTGCCAGCAGCCGATTGGGGTCGGGACCCGCCTACGAGCAGTACTTC	CASSRLGSGPAYEQYF	TRBV11-1	.	.	TRBJ2-7
TGTGCCAGCAGCCAAGGGAGTGGAACAGATACGCAGTATTTT	CASSQGSGTDTQYF	TRBV3-1/TRBV3-2	.	.	TRBJ2-3
TGTGCCACCAGCACAGGCCTCCAAGAGACCCAGTACTTC	CATSTGLQETQYF	TRBV15	.	.	TRBJ2-5
TGCGCCAGCAGCCAGTTGGGCAGGGAGGGTGAAGCTTTCTTT	CASSQLGREGEAFF	TRBV5-1	.	.	TRBJ1-1
TGCAGCGTGGACGGGAACTATGGCTACACCTTC	CSVDGNYGYTF	TRBV29-1	.	.	TRBJ1-2
TGTGCCAGCAGTTTAAGGGCAGGGGCCCGAAACACCATATATTTT	CASSLRAGARNTIYF	TRBV28	.	.	TRBJ1-3
TGTGCCAGCAGTCTGGATCGAGGGACCTTCGACACTGAAGCTTTCTTT	CASSLDRGTFDTEAFF	TRBV2	.	.	TRBJ1-1
TGTGCCAGCAGCTTAGGCCGGCAAACAGATACGCAGTATTTT	CASSLGRQTDTQYF	TRBV7-2	.	.	TRBJ2-3
TGTGCCAGCAGTCTGGGACTAGCGGGCCCGTACAATGAGCAGTTCTTC	CASSLGLAGPYNEQFF	TRBV27	TRBD2	.	TRBJ2-1
TGTGCCAGCAGCTTAACAGATACGCAGTATTTT	CASSLTDTQYF	TRBV5-6	.	.	TRBJ2-3
TGTGCCTGGAGTGTCAACAGGTGGTTAAGTACGCAGTATTTT	CAWSVNRWLSTQYF	TRBV30	.	.	TRBJ2-3
TGTGCCAGCAGCTCCCGGGAGGCCCCCTCCTACAATGAGCAGTTCTTC	CASSSREAPSYNEQFF	TRBV5-6	TRBD2	.	TRBJ2-1
TGTGCCAGCAGCCAACTAGCGGGAGGGGGTGAGCAGTTCTTC	CASSQLAGGGEQFF	TRBV28	TRBD2	once	TRBJ2-1
TGTGCCAGCTCACCCGGGACAGGGGGGCTCGAGCAGTACTTC	CASSPGTGGLEQYF	TRBV18	TRBD1	.	TRBJ2-7
TGCGCCAGCAGCTTGGGTGGTAGCGGCGCCGAAAATACGCAGTATTTT	CASSLGGSGAENTQYF	TRBV5-1	.	once	TRBJ2-3
TGTGCCAGCAGCGTAGGCTTTTTGCCCCACAATGAGCAGTTCTTC	CASSVGFLPHNEQFF	TRBV9	.	.	TRBJ2-1
TGTGCCAGCACCCTTTCAGACTCTCGGTCTGAAGCTTTCTTT	CASTLSDSRSEAFF	TRBV5-4	.	.	TRBJ1-1
TGTGCCAGCAGGCTCGACATAACGGGTAATTCACCCCTCCACTTT	CASRLDITGNSPLHF	TRBV6-5	.	once	TRBJ1-6
TGTGCCAGTGGGGGACAGCTTGCTAACTATGGCTACACCTTC	CASGGQLANYGYTF	TRBV28	TRBD1	.	TRBJ1-2
TGTGCCAGCAGTACGACGGGACTAGCCGGAGATACGCAGTATTTT	CASSTTGLAGDTQYF	TRBV25-1	TRBD2	.	TRBJ2-3
TGTGCCAGCAGTTTTAGTGGTAACATGAACACTGAAGCTTTCTTT	CASSFSGNMNTEAFF	TRBV28	.	.	TRBJ1-1
TGCGCCAGCAGCCAAGGGGGTCAGGGGAATTCACCCCTCCACTTT	CASSQGGQGNSPLHF	TRBV4-1	.	.	TRBJ1-6
TGTGCCTGGAGTGTCATACGCGCGGGGGAGCTGTTTTTT	CAWSVIRAGELFF	TRBV30	.	.	TRBJ2-2
TGCGCCAGCAGCTTGGCCCCAGGGGGCCGCTCTGGAAACACCATATATTTT	CASSLAPGGRSGNTIYF	TRBV5-1	TRBD1	.	TRBJ1-3
TGTGCCAGCACCAAGACAGGGACAGAGACCCAGTACTTC	CASTKTGTETQYF	TRBV6-5	TRBD1	.	TRBJ2-5
TGTGCCAGCAGTCCATTTAGCGGGACGAGGACCGGGGAGCTGTTTTTT	CASSPFSGTRTGELFF	TRBV2	TRBD2	few	TRBJ2-2
TGTGCCAGCAGCTTACGGGGATTCAATCAGCCCCAGCATTTT	CASSLRGFNQPQHF	TRBV13	.	.	TRBJ1-5
TGTGCCAGCAGTTGGTTTCGGGGGGAAGCTTTCTTT	CASSWFRGEAFF	TRBV6-5	.	.	TRBJ1-1
TGCGCCAGCAGCTTGGGTCCCAGCGGGCCTAGCACAGATACGCAGTATTTT	CASSLGPSGPSTDTQYF	TRBV5-1	.	.	TRBJ2-3
TGTGCCAGCAGTGACCCGGACACCACTGAAGCTTTCTTT	CASSDPDTTEAFF	TRBV2	.	.	TRBJ1-1
TGTGCCAGCAGTGAAGCCGGTCTGGCTGAAGCTTTCTTT	CASSEAGLAEAFF	TRBV2	.	.	TRBJ1-1
TGTGCCAGCAGCTTGCTTCAGGCTGCGCTAGCCAAAAACATTCAGTACTTC	CASSLLQAALAKNIQYF	TRBV5-6	.	.	TRBJ2-4
TGCAGCGTTGACAGAGGTGGCTACACCTTC	CSVDRGGYTF	TRBV29-1	.	.	TRBJ1-2
TGTGCCACCAGCATAGGAGGGGGAAACACTGAAGCTTTCTTT	CATSIGGGNTEAFF	TRBV15	.	.	TRBJ1-1
TGTGCCAGCAGCTTAGGACCAGGGGGCGCGGGGACTGAAGCTTTCTTT	CASSLGPGGAGTEAFF	TRBV11-2	TRBD1	.	TRBJ1-1